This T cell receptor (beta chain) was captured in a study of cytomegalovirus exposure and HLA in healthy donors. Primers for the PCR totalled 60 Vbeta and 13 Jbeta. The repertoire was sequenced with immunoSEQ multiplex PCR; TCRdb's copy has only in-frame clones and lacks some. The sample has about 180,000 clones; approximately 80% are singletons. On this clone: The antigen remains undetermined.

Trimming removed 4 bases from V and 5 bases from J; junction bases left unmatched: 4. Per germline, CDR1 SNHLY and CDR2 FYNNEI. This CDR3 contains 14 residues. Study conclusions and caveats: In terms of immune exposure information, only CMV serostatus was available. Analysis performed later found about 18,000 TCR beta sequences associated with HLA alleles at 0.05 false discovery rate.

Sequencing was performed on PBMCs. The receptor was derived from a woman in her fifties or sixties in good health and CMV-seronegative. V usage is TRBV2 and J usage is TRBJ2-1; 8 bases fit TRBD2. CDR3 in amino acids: CASSGLAGNNEQFF. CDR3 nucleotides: TGTGCCAGCAGTGGCCTAGCGGGTAACAATGAGCAGTTCTTC.